This T cell receptor (beta chain) was recorded in a study of long-term antiretroviral therapy in people with HIV. As to this clone: The antigen remains unidentified.

Study observations and caveats: Upon ART, diversity increased but remained lower than transplant donor controls.

Per the germline V gene, CDR1 is SGHRS and CDR2 is YFSETQ. The CDR3 sequence is 15 residues long. V lost 1 base and J lost 8, with 18 bases in between. Investigators performed immunoSEQ version v3.0 at survey level. Clones were read by immunoSEQ multiplex PCR, and TCRdb kept only the in-frame ones, dropping some. The sample yields 25,000 to 30,000 clones, roughly four fifths seen once. The chain links TRBV5-1 to TRBJ1-2; the D gene is possibly TRBD1 (5 bases). The clonotype was recovered from a man aged 18 to 30 with HIV. The source material was unsorted PBMCs, sampled 0.8 years before starting antiretroviral therapy. The CDR3 sequence: CASSLSPETERGYTF. The CDR3 DNA follows: TGCGCCAGCAGCTTGAGCCCCGAGACAGAACGGGGCTACACCTTC.